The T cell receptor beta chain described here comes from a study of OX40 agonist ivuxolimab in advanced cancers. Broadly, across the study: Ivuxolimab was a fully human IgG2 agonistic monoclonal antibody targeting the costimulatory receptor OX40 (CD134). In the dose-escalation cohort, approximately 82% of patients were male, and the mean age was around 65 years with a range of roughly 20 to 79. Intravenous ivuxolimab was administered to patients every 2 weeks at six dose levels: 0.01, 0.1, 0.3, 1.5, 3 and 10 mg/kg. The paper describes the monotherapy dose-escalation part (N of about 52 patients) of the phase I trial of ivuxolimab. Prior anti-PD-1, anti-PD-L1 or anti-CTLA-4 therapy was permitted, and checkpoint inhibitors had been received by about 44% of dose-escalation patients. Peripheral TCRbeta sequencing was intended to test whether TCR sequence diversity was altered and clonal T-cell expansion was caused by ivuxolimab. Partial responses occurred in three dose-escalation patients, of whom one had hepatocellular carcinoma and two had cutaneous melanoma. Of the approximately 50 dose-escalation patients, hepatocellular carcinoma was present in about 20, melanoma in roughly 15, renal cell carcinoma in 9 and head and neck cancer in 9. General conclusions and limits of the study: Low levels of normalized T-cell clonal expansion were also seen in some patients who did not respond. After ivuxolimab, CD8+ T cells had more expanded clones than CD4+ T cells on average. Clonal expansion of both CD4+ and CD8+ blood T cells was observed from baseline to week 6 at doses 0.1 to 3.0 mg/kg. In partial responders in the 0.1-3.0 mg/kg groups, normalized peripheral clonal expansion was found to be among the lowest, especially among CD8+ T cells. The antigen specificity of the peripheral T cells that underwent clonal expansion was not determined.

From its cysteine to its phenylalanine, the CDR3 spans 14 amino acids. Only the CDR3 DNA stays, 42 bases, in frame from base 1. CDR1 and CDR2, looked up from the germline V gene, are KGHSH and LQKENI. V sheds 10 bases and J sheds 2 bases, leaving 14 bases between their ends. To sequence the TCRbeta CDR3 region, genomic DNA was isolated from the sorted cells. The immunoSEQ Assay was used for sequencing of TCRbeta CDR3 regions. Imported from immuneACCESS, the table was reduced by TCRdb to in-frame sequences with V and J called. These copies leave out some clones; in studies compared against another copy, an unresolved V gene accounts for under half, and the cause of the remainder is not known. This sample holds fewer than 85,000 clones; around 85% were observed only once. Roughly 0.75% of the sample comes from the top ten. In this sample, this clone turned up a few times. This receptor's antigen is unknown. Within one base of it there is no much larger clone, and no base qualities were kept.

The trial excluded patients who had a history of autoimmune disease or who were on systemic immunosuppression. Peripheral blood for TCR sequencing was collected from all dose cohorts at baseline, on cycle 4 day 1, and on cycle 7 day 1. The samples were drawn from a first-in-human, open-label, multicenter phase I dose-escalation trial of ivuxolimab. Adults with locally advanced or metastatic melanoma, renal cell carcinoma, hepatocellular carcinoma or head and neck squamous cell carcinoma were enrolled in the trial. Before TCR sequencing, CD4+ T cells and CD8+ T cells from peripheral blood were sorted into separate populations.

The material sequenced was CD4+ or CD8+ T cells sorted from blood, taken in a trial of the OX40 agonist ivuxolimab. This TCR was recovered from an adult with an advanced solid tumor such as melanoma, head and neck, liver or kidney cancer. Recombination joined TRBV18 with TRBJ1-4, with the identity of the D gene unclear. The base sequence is TGTGCCACCCACCCAGACTTCACTAATGAAAAACTGTTTTTT. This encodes CATHPDFTNEKLFF. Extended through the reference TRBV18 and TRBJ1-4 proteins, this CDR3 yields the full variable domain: NAGVMQNPRHLVRRRGQEARLRCSPMKGHSHVYWYRQLPEEGLKFMVYLQKENIIDESGMPKERFSAEFPKEGPSILRIQQVVRGDSAAYFCATHPDFTNEKLFFGSGTQLSVL.